Reported below is one T cell receptor (beta chain). What it recognizes is unknown. The CDR3 contains 13 residues. Germline CDR1 and CDR2: GTSNPN and SVGIG (reference sequence). V lost 4 bases and J lost 4, with 10 bases in between. Primers for the PCR totalled 60 Vbeta and 13 Jbeta. Libraries were prepared by immunoSEQ multiplex PCR; TCRdb keeps only in-frame clonotypes and omits some of them. The data show 100,000 to 150,000 clones, roughly three quarters seen once. The data originate from a study of cytomegalovirus exposure and HLA in healthy donors. Study-level points and caveats: HLA restriction was apparent for most CMV-associated TCR beta chains in a later analysis. There were a few CMV-associated chains whose specificity for CMV antigens was confirmed in vitro.

V and J are TRBV30 and TRBJ2-2, with a possible D match to TRBD2 (5 bases). The sequence came from a woman aged 55-69 years in good health and CMV-seronegative. Sequences were obtained from PBMCs. The CDR3 protein is CAWNMGSTGELFF. The CDR3 nucleotides read TGTGCCTGGAACATGGGGAGCACCGGGGAGCTGTTTTTT. The full variable domain, with the rest looked up from reference TRBV30 and TRBJ2-2, is SQTIHQWPATLVQPVGSPLSLECTVEGTSNPNLYWYRQAAGRGLQLLFYSVGIGQISSEVPQNLSASRPQDRQFILSSKKLLLSDSGFYLCAWNMGSTGELFFGEGSRLTVL.